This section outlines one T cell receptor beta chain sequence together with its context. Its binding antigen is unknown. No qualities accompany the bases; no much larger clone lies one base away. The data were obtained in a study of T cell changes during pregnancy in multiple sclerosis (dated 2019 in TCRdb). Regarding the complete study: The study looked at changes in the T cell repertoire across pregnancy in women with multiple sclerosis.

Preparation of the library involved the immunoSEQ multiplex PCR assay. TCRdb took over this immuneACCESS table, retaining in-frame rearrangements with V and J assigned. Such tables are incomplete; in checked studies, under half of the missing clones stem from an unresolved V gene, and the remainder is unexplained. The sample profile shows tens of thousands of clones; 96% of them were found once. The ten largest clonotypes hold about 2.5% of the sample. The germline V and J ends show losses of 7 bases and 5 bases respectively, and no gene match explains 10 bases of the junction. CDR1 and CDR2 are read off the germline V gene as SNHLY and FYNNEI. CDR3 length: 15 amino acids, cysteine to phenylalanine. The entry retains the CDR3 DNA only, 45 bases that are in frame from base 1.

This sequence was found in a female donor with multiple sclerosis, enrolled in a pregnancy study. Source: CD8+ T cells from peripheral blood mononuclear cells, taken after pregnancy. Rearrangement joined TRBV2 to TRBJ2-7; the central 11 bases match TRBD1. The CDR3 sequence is CASTYSDRGRNEQYF. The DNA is TGTGCCAGCACCTATTCGGACAGGGGGCGCAACGAGCAGTACTTC.